This entry concerns a single TCR beta chain. The antigen is not known. The CDR3 sequence is 15 residues long. Between the trimmed V and J ends, which lost 4 bases and 3 bases, there was a span of 14 bases. From germline, CDR1 is LGHNA and CDR2 YSLEER. Assay: immunoSEQ multiplex PCR; the TCRdb copy retains only in-frame clones and omits some. In the table there are around 47,000 clones, 84% of which are singletons. This specimen comes from a study of OX40 agonist ivuxolimab in advanced cancers. Study results and limitations: There was clonal expansion of CD4+ and CD8+ blood T cells by week 6 at 0.1 to 3.0 mg/kg.

The TCR originated in an adult with an advanced solid tumor such as melanoma, head and neck, liver or kidney cancer. The chain combines TRBV4-3 with TRBJ2-3, with D uncertain. Sequenced here: CD4+ or CD8+ T cells sorted from blood, sampled in a trial of the OX40 agonist ivuxolimab. This CDR3 reads CASSPPGVGTDTQYF. As DNA, the CDR3 is TGCGCCAGCAGCCCGCCTGGGGTAGGGACAGATACGCAGTATTTT.